One sample yielded the 28 T cell receptor beta chains listed below, sequenced in a study of cytomegalovirus exposure and HLA in healthy donors. Both 60 Vbeta primers and 13 Jbeta primers went into the PCR. Measured with immunoSEQ multiplex PCR; TCRdb has only the in-frame clones, and not every one. Altogether about 150,000 clones are present, 68% being singletons, with the ten largest covering less than 5%. The sequencing sample was made of PBMCs. These receptors were collected from a man in his fifties or sixties in good health and CMV-seronegative.

The chain combines TRBV6-1 with TRBJ1-3, with D possibly TRBD1 on 5 matching bases. There are 15 residues in the CDR3. Trimming removed 6 bases at V and 1 base at J, with 13 bases between. Per germline, CDR1 MNHNS and CDR2 SASEGT. CDR3 sequence (DNA): TGTGCCAGCAGGGATAACAGGCTATCTGGAAACACCATATATTTT. Encoded protein: CASRDNRLSGNTIYF.

CDR3 bases: TGTGCCAGCAGCTTAGGAGGACAGGGTCAGCCCCAGCATTTT. Translation: CASSLGGQGQPQHF. V gene TRBV7-8 combines with J gene TRBJ1-5; 8 nucleotides match TRBD1. The CDR3 has 14 residues. V lost 1 base, J lost 6 bases, and 2 bases stayed unmatched. Per germline, CDR1 SGHVS and CDR2 FQNEAQ.

In regard to this clone: One junction end does not reproduce the germline sequence, and a read error may be involved. The V gene is TRBV6-5, the J gene TRBJ1-2, with 7 nucleotides matching TRBD1. Germline CDR1 MNHEY, CDR2 SVGAGI. CDR3 length equals 14 residues. The chain's CDR3 is CAGSYDRDHYGYTF. For the CDR3, the DNA is TGTGCCGGCAGTTACGACAGGGATCACTATGGCTACACCTTC.

This clone showed up just a few times. The rearrangement uses TRBV30 and TRBJ2-1; 7 nucleotides align to TRBD2. Germline V gene data show CDR1 as GTSNPN and CDR2 as SVGIG (reference sequence). V was pared by 0 bases and J by 9 bases, with 14 bases of the junction left unmatched. This CDR3 has 16 amino acids. CDR3 sequence: CAWSVDSEGGFSEQFF. DNA for the CDR3: TGTGCCTGGAGTGTAGACAGTGAGGGAGGGTTTAGTGAGCAGTTCTTC.

The chain has TRBV18 and TRBJ1-1, with D unresolved. The CDR3 spans 16 residues. Between the trimmed V and J ends, which lost 2 bases and 3 bases, there was a span of 16 bases. The germline CDR1 and CDR2 sequences are KGHSH and LQKENI. DNA for the CDR3: TGTGCCAGCTCACCAGGCCAACTGCGGATAGACACTGAAGCTTTCTTT. It yields the protein CASSPGQLRIDTEAFF.

J is TRBJ1-5 and V is TRBV19; D is perhaps TRBD1 (5 bases). V gave up 0 bases and J gave up 5 bases, with 17 bases separating them. Germline values: CDR1 LNHDA, CDR2 SQIVND (reference sequence). CDR3 length: 17 residues. DNA of the CDR3: TGTGCCAGTAGTATAGATACTTGGGGGACTTCGGATCAGCCCCAGCATTTT. Protein product: CASSIDTWGTSDQPQHF.

This clone has just a few counts. The chain combines TRBV6-1 with TRBJ2-5; perhaps TRBD2 as D (5 bases). Trimming removed 1 base at V and 7 bases at J, with 10 bases between. Germline V gene data show CDR1 as MNHNS and CDR2 as SASEGT. CDR3 size: 13 residues. Written as DNA, the CDR3 is TGTGCCAGCAGTGAAGTAGGACTGGGGACCCAGTACTTC. Amino acid sequence: CASSEVGLGTQYF.

This clone was observed a few times. The chain couples TRBV2 to TRBJ1-1; tentatively, D is TRBD1 (6 bases). CDR3 size: 13 residues. The germline CDR1 and CDR2 sequences are SNHLY and FYNNEI. Trimming cost V 2 bases and J 4 bases, with 8 bases left between them. For the CDR3, the DNA is TGTGCCAGCAGTGAAACCAGGGGCACTGAAGCTTTCTTT. It translates to CASSETRGTEAFF.

The rearrangement joins TRBV7-9 to TRBJ1-4; 8 nucleotides align to TRBD1. The CDR3 is made up of 14 amino acids. The V gene's germline CDR1 is SEHNR and CDR2 FQNEAQ (reference sequence). Trimming at V came to 5 bases and at J to 8 bases, leaving 7 bases not matched to a gene. Here the CDR3 DNA reads TGTGCCAGCAGCGCGAACAGGGGGGCGGAAAAACTGTTTTTT. Amino acid sequence: CASSANRGAEKLFF. Supplemented by reference TRBV7-9 and TRBJ1-4, the full variable domain reads DTGVSQNPRHKITKRGQNVTFRCDPISEHNRLYWYRQTLGQGPEFLTYFQNEAQLEKSRLLSDRFSAERPKGSFSTLEIQRTEQGDSAMYLCASSANRGAEKLFFGSGTQLSVL.

V and J are TRBV5-1 and TRBJ2-3, with D perhaps matching TRBD1 (5 bases). V was pared by 2 bases and J by 2 bases, with 12 bases between. This CDR3 spans 15 amino acids. Per germline, CDR1 SGHRS and CDR2 YFSETQ. In DNA, the CDR3 is TGCGCCAGCAGCTTCCAGGGCCCTTACACAGATACGCAGTATTTT. Translating gives CASSFQGPYTDTQYF.

V is TRBV28 and J is TRBJ2-4, with D unclear. V lost 5 bases and J 0 bases, leaving 8 bases between the germline ends. CDR1 is MDHEN, CDR2 SYDVKM, per germline. The CDR3 loop spans 14 amino acids. This CDR3 reads CASSVQVAKNIQYF. The CDR3 bases are TGTGCCAGCAGTGTACAAGTAGCCAAAAACATTCAGTACTTC.

CDR3 DNA: TGCGCCAGCAGCCCTTTGGGAACAGGGGGAGAGGGCTACACCTTC. Translated, it gives CASSPLGTGGEGYTF. The V call is TRBV5-1, the J call TRBJ1-2; TRBD1 aligns across 8 bases. In germline, CDR1 is SGHRS, CDR2 YFSETQ. The CDR3 has 15 residues. V lost 4 bases to trimming and J lost 8 bases; unmatched junction nucleotides: 13.

CDR3 nucleotide sequence: TGTGCCAGCAGTCCGTTGGCCGGGAACGAGCAGTACTTC. It is translated as CASSPLAGNEQYF. J is TRBJ2-7 and V is TRBV27, with D possibly being TRBD2 (5 bases). Trimming left V 5 bases short and J 5 bases short, with 13 bases between. Germline lookup yields CDR1 MNHEY and CDR2 SMNVEV (reference sequence). The CDR3 runs to 13 residues.

This chain links TRBV28 with TRBJ2-7, with TRBD2 identical over 7 bases. The germline V gene has CDR1 MDHEN and CDR2 SYDVKM. V gave up 8 bases and J gave up 0 bases; unmatched junction bases: 7. The CDR3 has 14 amino acids. Here the CDR3 DNA reads TGTGCCAGCCGCGGGGGTGTCGTCTCCTACGAGCAGTACTTC. Translation gives CASRGGVVSYEQYF. Full variable domain (missing parts from reference TRBV28 and TRBJ2-7): DVKVTQSSRYLVKRTGEKVFLECVQDMDHENMFWYRQDPGLGLRLIYFSYDVKMKEKGDIPEGYSVSREKKERFSLILESASTNQTSMYLCASRGGVVSYEQYFGPGTRLTVT.

V is TRBV7-9 and J is TRBJ2-5; no clear D. CDR1 and CDR2 from the germline V gene are SEHNR and FQNEAQ (reference sequence). The CDR3 has 10 residues. Between the trimmed V and J ends, which lost 8 bases and 5 bases, there was a span of 6 bases. The DNA of the CDR3 is TGTGCCAGCGGTGCGGAGACCCAGTACTTC. This encodes CASGAETQYF.

This clone was detected a few times. The chain links TRBV6-5 to TRBJ1-2; tentative D call: TRBD1 (6 bases). This CDR3 has 14 residues. CDR1 MNHEY and CDR2 SVGAGI come from the germline V gene. The V end lost 0 bases, the J end lost 4 bases, and 9 bases lay between the germline ends. CDR3 sequence reads: CASSYSWGPYGYTF. In DNA, the CDR3 is TGTGCCAGCAGTTACTCCTGGGGGCCCTATGGCTACACCTTC.

CDR3: CASRRIDDGYTF. CDR3 sequence (DNA): TGTGCCAGCAGGCGGATAGACGATGGCTACACCTTC. This rearrangement joins TRBV2 to TRBJ1-2; D is ambiguous. There are 12 residues in the CDR3. The ends were cut back, 6 bases at V and 6 bases at J, with 11 bases in the middle. Germline V gene data show CDR1 as SNHLY and CDR2 as FYNNEI.

The sample holds a few counts of this clone. The chain recombines TRBV19 with TRBJ2-5; TRBD1 might be the D (7 bases). V was trimmed by 4 bases and J by 1 base, leaving 25 bases between them. The CDR3 spans 19 residues. CDR1 and CDR2 (germline): LNHDA, SQIVND (reference sequence). The CDR3 bases are TGTGCCAGTAGTACCTCGGGAGAAGGGGGCGCAGGATCCCAAGAGACCCAGTACTTC. Translated, it gives CASSTSGEGGAGSQETQYF.

V and J are TRBV6-6 and TRBJ1-5; the D is unclear. Trimming cost V 5 bases and J 0 bases, with 8 bases left between them. The germline V gene encodes CDR1 MNHNY and CDR2 SVGAGI (reference sequence). CDR3 length: 14 residues. The CDR3 region has the DNA TGTGCCAGCAGTCTAGTCGATAGCAATCAGCCCCAGCATTTT. The encoded protein is CASSLVDSNQPQHF.

The chain uses TRBV6-5 and TRBJ1-3, with TRBD1 as a possible D gene (6 bases). The length of the CDR3 is 16 residues. From germline, CDR1 is MNHEY and CDR2 SVGAGI. V was cut by 4 bases and J by 0 bases, with 13 bases left in between. The DNA for the CDR3 is TGTGCCAGCAGTTCCACGCCGGACAGCTCTGGAAACACCATATATTTT. Its protein is CASSSTPDSSGNTIYF.

The V gene is TRBV18, the J gene TRBJ2-1, with 15 bases lining up with TRBD2. From germline, CDR1 is KGHSH and CDR2 LQKENI. This CDR3 has 19 amino acids. Unmatched junction bases numbered 8, after V lost 3 bases and J lost 2 bases. CDR3 sequence (DNA): TGTGCCAGCTCACCGGGGGGACTAGCGGGAGGTTCGGCCTACAATGAGCAGTTCTTC. This sequence encodes CASSPGGLAGGSAYNEQFF.

The V call is TRBV28, the J call TRBJ2-7; D is possibly TRBD2 (6 bases). This CDR3 is built from 14 residues. With 10 bases removed from V and 3 bases from J, the gap between germline ends came to 19 bases. Germline CDR1 reads MDHEN; CDR2 reads SYDVKM. CDR3: CAIRRVYPYYEQYF. The CDR3 bases are TGTGCCATCCGGAGGGTTTACCCCTACTACGAGCAGTACTTC.

V gene TRBV6-1 combines with J gene TRBJ1-4, with TRBD1 as a possible D gene (5 bases). CDR3 size: 14 residues. Trimming removed 5 bases from V and 3 bases from J, with 10 bases in between. CDR1 is MNHNS, CDR2 SASEGT, per germline. The CDR3 region has the DNA TGTGCCAGCAGTTTTCAGGGTGCTAATGAAAAACTGTTTTTT. It specifies CASSFQGANEKLFF.

The chain couples TRBV27 to TRBJ1-5; a possible D gene is TRBD1 (5 bases). The CDR3 length is 18 residues. V lost 1 base and J lost 10, with 26 bases in between. CDR1 is MNHEY and CDR2 is SMNVEV in the germline V gene (reference sequence). CDR3 DNA sequence: TGTGCCAGCAGTTTATTGGCCAGGGATGTCGGTATCGGATCTCCCCAGCATTTT. Encoded protein: CASSLLARDVGIGSPQHF.

V and J are TRBV2 and TRBJ2-3; 11 bases map to TRBD1. Per the germline V gene, CDR1 is SNHLY and CDR2 is FYNNEI. The J segment lost 0 bases and the V segment lost 4 bases, leaving 9 bases of the junction unmatched. CDR3 size: 18 residues. This CDR3 is CASSGEDRGLYSTDTQYF. The CDR3 DNA reads TGTGCCAGCAGTGGAGAGGACAGGGGGCTTTATAGCACAGATACGCAGTATTTT.

This sequence joins TRBV5-6 and TRBJ2-7, with D possibly being TRBD1 (5 bases). Trimming pared 4 bases from V and 0 bases from J, leaving 17 bases between. The CDR3 is made up of 16 amino acids. CDR1 SGHDT and CDR2 YYEEEE come from the germline V gene. DNA of the CDR3: TGTGCCAGCAGCATGATACAGGTTACGAACTCCTACGAGCAGTACTTC. This codes for CASSMIQVTNSYEQYF.

This clone was detected only a few times. The chain uses TRBV7-9 and TRBJ2-7; 13 bases are shared with TRBD2. The trim removed 4 bases at V and 6 bases at J, leaving 6 bases unmatched. This CDR3 has 15 amino acids. CDR1 SEHNR and CDR2 FQNEAQ come from the germline V gene (reference sequence). CDR3 sequence: CASSSGLAGVSEQYF. CDR3 DNA sequence: TGTGCCAGCAGCTCAGGACTAGCGGGAGTAAGCGAGCAGTACTTC.

This chain connects TRBV4-2 to TRBJ2-1, with TRBD2 matching over 11 bases. Unmatched junction bases numbered 5, after V lost 5 bases and J lost 5 bases. The CDR3 contains 15 residues. Germline V lookup: CDR1 LGHNA, CDR2 YNFKEQ. The CDR3 DNA reads TGTGCCAGCAGCAGTAGCGGGAGGGTGGACAATGAGCAGTTCTTC. It translates to CASSSSGRVDNEQFF.